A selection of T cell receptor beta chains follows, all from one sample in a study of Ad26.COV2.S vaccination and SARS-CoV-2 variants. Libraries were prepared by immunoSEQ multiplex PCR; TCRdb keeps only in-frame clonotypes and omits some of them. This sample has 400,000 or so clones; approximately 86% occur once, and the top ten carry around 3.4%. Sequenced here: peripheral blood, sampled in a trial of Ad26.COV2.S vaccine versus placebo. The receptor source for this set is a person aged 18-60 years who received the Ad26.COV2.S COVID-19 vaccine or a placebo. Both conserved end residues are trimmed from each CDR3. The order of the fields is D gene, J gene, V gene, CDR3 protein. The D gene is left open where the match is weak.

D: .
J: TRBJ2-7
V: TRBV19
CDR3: ASSRYNSYEQY

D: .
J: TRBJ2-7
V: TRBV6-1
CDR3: ASSDNGVGWY

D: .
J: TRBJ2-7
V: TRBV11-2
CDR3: ASSLGRFYEQY

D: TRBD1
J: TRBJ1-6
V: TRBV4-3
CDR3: ASSQEPPGTGDNSPLH

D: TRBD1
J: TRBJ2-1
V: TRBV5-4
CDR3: ASSLVGQGYNEQF

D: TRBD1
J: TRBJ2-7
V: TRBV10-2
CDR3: ASSPGGGYEQY

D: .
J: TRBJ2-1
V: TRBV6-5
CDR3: ASSPGGPAYNEQF

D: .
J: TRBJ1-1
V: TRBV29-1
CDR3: SVNPIRDTQEAF

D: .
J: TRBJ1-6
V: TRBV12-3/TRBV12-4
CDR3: ASSSNSSPLH

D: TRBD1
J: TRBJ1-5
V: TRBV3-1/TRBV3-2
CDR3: ASSDRVNSNQPQH

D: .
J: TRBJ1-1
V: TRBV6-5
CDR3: ASSYNNQNTEAF

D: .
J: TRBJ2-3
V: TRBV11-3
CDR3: ASSLERGPGTDTQY

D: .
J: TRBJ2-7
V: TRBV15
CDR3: ATSRERTDSYEQY

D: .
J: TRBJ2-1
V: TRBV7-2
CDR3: ASSLFLDEQF

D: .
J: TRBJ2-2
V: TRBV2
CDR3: ASRLFGAPGELF

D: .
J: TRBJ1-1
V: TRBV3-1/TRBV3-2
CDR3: ASSQDSGGWPF

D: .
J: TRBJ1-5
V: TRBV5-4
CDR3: ASAPGPEKNSNQPQH

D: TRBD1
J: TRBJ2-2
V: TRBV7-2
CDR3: ASSPTGGGNTGELF

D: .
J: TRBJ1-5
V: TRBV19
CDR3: ASSSRQGNQPQH

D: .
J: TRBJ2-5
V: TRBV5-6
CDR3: ASSLYSGLEETQY

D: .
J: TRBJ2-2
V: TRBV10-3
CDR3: AIKLSVTGELF

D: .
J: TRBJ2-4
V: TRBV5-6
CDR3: ASSSIWGATKNIQY

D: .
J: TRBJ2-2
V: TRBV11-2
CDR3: ASSSGSGVEELF

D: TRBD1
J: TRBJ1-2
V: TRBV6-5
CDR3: ASGDRVHGYT

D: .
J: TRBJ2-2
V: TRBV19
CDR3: ASSLRRDHLGGELF

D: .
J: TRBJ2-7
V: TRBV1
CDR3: TSSPGRGHEQY

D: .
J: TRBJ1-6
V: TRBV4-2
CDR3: ASSQEGGRGTYNSPLH

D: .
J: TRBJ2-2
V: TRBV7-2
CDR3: ASSMHATGELF

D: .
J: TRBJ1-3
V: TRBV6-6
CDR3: ASSSGPDNTIY

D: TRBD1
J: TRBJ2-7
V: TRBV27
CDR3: ASSLSGQGRGSYEQY

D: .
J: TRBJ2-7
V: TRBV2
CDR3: ASSPSYYEQY

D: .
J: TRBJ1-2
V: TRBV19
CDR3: ASSAPSSRSPYGYT

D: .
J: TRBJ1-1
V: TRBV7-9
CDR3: ASSLLPNTEAF

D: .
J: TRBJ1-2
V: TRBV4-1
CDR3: ASSQDAVGSYGYT

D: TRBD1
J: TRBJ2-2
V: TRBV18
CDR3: ASSLNRQGAGGELF

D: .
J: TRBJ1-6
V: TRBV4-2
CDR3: ASSQDENSPLH

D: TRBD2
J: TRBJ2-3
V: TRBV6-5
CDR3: ASRRGVGTDTQY

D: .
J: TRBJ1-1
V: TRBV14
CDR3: ASSQFIELMNTEAF

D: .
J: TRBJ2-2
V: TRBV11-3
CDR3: ASSLGRMNTGELF

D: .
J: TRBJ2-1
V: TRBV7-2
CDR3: ASSGVFRVVNEQF

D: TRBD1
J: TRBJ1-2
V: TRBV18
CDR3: ASSQDRIDGYT

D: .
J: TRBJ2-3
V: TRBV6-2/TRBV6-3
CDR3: ASSYWRGDTQY

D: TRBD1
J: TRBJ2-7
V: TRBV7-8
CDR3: ASSKGQGPYEQY

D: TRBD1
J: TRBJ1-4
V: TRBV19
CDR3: ASSIPPPGQQENEKLF

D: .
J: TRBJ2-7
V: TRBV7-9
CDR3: ASADSYEQY

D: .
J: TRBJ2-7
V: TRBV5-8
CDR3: ASSLGPNLYEQY

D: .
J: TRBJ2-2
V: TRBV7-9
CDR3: ASSQTGTVTGELF

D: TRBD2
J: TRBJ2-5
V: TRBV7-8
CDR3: ASSLVVAGKTETQY

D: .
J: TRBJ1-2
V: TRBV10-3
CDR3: AISESIMSGAQGGYT

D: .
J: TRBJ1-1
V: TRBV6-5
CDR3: ASSLDLAGTEAF

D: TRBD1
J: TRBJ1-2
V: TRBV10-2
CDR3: ASSERTGIYGYT

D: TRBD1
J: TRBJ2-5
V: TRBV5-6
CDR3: ASGRQGETQY

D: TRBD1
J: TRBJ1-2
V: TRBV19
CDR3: ASSNKGQGAYYGYT

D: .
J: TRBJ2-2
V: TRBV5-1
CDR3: ASSLVTHGSVDTGELF

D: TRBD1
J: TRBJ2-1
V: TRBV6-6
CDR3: ASSYGQDQGDEQF

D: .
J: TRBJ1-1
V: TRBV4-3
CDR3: ASSQDPGERATEAF

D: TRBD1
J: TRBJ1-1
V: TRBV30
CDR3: AWSPTRGGGTEAF